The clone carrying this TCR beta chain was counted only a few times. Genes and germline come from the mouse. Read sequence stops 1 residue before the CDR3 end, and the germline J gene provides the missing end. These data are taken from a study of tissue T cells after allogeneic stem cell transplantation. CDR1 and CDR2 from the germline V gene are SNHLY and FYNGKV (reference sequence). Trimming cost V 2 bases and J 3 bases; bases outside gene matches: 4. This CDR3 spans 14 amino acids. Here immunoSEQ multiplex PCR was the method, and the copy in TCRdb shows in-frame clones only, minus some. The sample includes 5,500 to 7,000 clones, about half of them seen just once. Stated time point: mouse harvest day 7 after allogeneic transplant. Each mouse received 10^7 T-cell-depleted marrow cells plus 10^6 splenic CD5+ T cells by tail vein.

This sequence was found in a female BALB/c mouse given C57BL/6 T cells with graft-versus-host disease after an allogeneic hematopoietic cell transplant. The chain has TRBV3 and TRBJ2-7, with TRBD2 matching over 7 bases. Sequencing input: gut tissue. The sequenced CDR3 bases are TGTGCCAGCAGCTTAAATGGGGGGAACTATGAACAGTAC. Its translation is CASSLNGGNYEQY. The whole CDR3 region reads CASSLNGGNYEQYF.